The present T cell receptor beta chain was sequenced within a study of prognosis after radiotherapy for stage I lung cancer (dated by TCRdb to about 2021). The study in broad terms: Around 19 stage I NSCLC patients were enrolled in Nanjing, China, between April 2018 and early 2019. Distant metastases were developed by four of the 19 patients after SBRT, at a median of around seven months, whereas no significant progression was observed in the other 15 patients. In every patient, SBRT was given without any concurrent therapy. Squamous cell carcinoma histology was identified in 6 or 7 patients, and adenocarcinoma histology was identified in about a dozen patients. The study sequenced around 38 blood samples from around 19 patients, one before and one after SBRT per patient. All patients were regarded as medically inoperable, because of comorbidities in about twelve patients and refusal of surgery in about seven patients. The cohort was made up of under 15 men and a handful of women, with a median age of roughly 74 years and an age range of roughly 50 to 85 years. About five patients had oligometastatic NSCLC after surgical resection of the primary tumor, and over eleven had newly diagnosed primary stage I lung tumors. SBRT was given in 3 to 5 fractions with a biologically effective dose of at least 100 Gy, using image-guided IMRT or VMAT. This study profiled peripheral blood TCR beta repertoires from stage I NSCLC patients before and after stereotactic body radiotherapy and linked the repertoires to distant failure. The investigation overall reported the following: TRBV and TRBJ usage frequencies reportedly varied with metastasis status, involving two V genes at baseline and nine V and two J genes after SBRT. Tumor specificity of expanded TCR clones was not determined. After SBRT, the count of unique TCR clones dropped from a median of around 9,300 beforehand to roughly 6,800 afterward (Wilcoxon paired P=0.011). Post-SBRT Shannon entropy and its change from baseline were lower in patients who developed distant metastases; baseline Shannon entropy was not associated with metastases. Limitations of the study included a small cohort and short follow-up, and the study findings need independent validation. All reported P values were unadjusted for multiple comparisons.

Notes on this clonotype: Its specific antigen is unknown. Per-base quality was not reported, and no clone a single base away is much larger than it.

No patient had a history of other malignancies or prior chemotherapy or radiotherapy, and all had node-negative disease on CT and PET/CT. At each of the two time points, 5.5 to 7.5 milliliters of peripheral venous blood were collected into EDTA tubes. PBMCs were isolated by Ficoll-Paque Plus density-gradient centrifugation. Samples were stored at -80°C immediately after collection until analysis. Two rounds of multiplex PCR were performed to amplify the TCR beta CDR3 region from genomic DNA. The first PCR round used primers specific to each TRBV and TRBJ gene, with sequences filed in Chinese patent CN105087789A. The second PCR round used universal primers. The Roche High Pure PCR Template Preparation Kit was used to extract genomic DNA from the frozen PBMCs. Paired-end sequencing with 151 bp reads was performed on the libraries using an Illumina HiSeq 3000. The authors' pipeline ran thus. CutAdapt was used to remove raw reads lacking the multiplex PCR primer sequences. PEAR was used to merge high-quality paired reads into contigs. By alignment to reference sequences, MiXCR assigned TRB V, D and J gene segments to each contig. CDR3 sequences were clustered by base quality and sequence similarity to remove sequencing errors. Diversity was measured as Shannon entropy normalized by the natural log of productive TCR sequence number. One minus Shannon entropy divided by the natural log of the number of unique clonotypes was used as the definition of clonality. The Youden index of ROC curves was used to select progression-free survival cut-offs for repertoire metrics, and analyses were performed in R 3.5.3. In TCRdb, the public reads were trimmed at Q25 with fastp and aligned with MiXCR, with productive beta chains retained. Rows with a matching CDR3 protein are joined into one entry that keeps the most common DNA and genes. The V and J calls were determined by TCRdb, not by the authors. The sample yields 25,000 to 35,000 distinct CDR3 sequences; about 33% were counted once. Roughly a third of the sample goes to the ten largest clones.

The CDR3 contains 14 residues, cysteine and phenylalanine counted. Of all the DNA, just the CDR3 is kept, 42 bases in frame from base 1. CDR1 and CDR2 (SGHRS, YFSETQ) derive from the germline V gene. At the junction V is shortened by 4 bases and J by 7 bases, with 16 bases in between. The receptor comes from a donor over 45 with non-small cell lung cancer. Specimen: PBMCs, collected before or after stereotactic body radiation therapy (not recorded which). The rearranged segments are TRBV5-1 and TRBJ2-3; the best D guess is TRBD2, with 5 bases matching. For the CDR3, the sequence is CASSIGLGTYTQYF. The nucleotides are TGCGCCAGCAGCATAGGACTTGGTACATATACGCAGTATTTT.